Listed here are 31 T cell receptor beta chains from one sample, sequenced in a study of T cell repertoires in cytomegalovirus infection. TCRdb redid the calling of the reads with MiXCR, one entry per CDR3 protein. The sample shows hundreds of thousands of distinct CDR3 sequences, approximately 22% of them seen only once. Source material: CD8+ T cells from PBMCs. The receptors originated from a human donor in good health (CMV status not recorded). Some clones in this sample may be carry-over from other donors' samples.

This clonotype occurred many times. CDR3 DNA: TGTGCCAGCAGCTTAGCTCAGGGATACGAGCAGTACTTC. This gives the protein CASSLAQGYEQYF. The V and J genes are TRBV7-8 and TRBJ2-7, with D possibly TRBD1 on 5 matching bases. The CDR3 loop spans 13 amino acids. Germline V gives CDR1 SGHVS, CDR2 FQNEAQ. Trimming removed 0 bases at V and 4 bases at J, with 7 bases between.

This clonotype has at least ten counts. The chain combines TRBV7-9 with TRBJ1-2; D is possibly TRBD1 (5 bases). V gave up 4 bases and J gave up 0 bases, with 15 bases separating them. Germline lookup yields CDR1 SEHNR and CDR2 FQNEAQ (reference sequence). The CDR3 is 16 residues long. CDR3 protein: CASSYGRDLANYGYTF. Here the CDR3 DNA reads TGTGCCAGCAGCTACGGGAGGGACTTAGCTAACTATGGCTACACCTTC.

This clonotype was recorded a few times. V is TRBV29-1 and J is TRBJ1-2; 7 bases map to TRBD1. The CDR3 is 14 residues long. Germline V gene data show CDR1 as SQVTM and CDR2 as ANQGSEA. V was pared by 1 base and J by 1 base, with 3 bases of the junction left unmatched. CDR3 coding DNA: TGCAGCGTTGAAGGGACAGGCCTTAACTATGGCTACACCTTC. Translation: CSVEGTGLNYGYTF.

This clonotype was seen at least ten times. The chain combines TRBV20-1 with TRBJ2-7; possible D gene TRBD2, 5 bases. Germline V lookup: CDR1 DFQATT, CDR2 SNEGSKA (reference sequence). The V and J ends lost 3 bases and 6 bases respectively, with 15 bases between them. This CDR3 is 13 amino acids long. The CDR3 sequence is CSARRESRPEQYF. The CDR3 DNA is TGCAGTGCTAGGAGGGAGTCGAGGCCCGAGCAGTACTTC.

The chain links TRBV20-1 to TRBJ1-1; D is perhaps TRBD1 (5 bases). Germline CDR1 is DFQATT and CDR2 is SNEGSKA (reference sequence). CDR3 length equals 10 residues. The V gene lost 8 bases and the J gene lost 5 bases, with 9 bases spanning the gap. This CDR3 reads CSRGSTEAFF. CDR3 nucleotide sequence: TGCAGTCGGGGCTCGACTGAAGCTTTCTTT.

This clonotype was observed a few times. The J gene is TRBJ1-3, the V gene TRBV20-1; perhaps TRBD1 as D (5 bases). The germline gives CDR1 DFQATT, CDR2 SNEGSKA (reference sequence). The length of the CDR3 is 14 residues. Trimming pared 2 bases from V and 6 bases from J, leaving 14 bases between. This CDR3 is CSARQGLLENTIYF. CDR3 in DNA: TGCAGTGCTAGACAGGGCCTTTTGGAAAACACCATATATTTT.

The chain joins TRBV11-3 to TRBJ1-1, with D hard to call. The ends were cut back, 6 bases at V and 6 bases at J, with 17 bases in the middle. In germline, CDR1 is SGHNT, CDR2 YENEEA. The CDR3 contains 14 residues. The CDR3 region has the DNA TGTGCCAGCAGTCCGGGCTTTGGGATCGCTGAAGCTTTCTTT. Amino acid sequence: CASSPGFGIAEAFF. Looking up the rest from reference TRBV11-3 and TRBJ1-1 gives the full variable domain: EAGVVQSPRYKIIEKKQPVAFWCNPISGHNTLYWYLQNLGQGPELLIRYENEEAVDDSQLPKDRFSAERLKGVDSTLKIQPAELGDSAVYLCASSPGFGIAEAFFGQGTRLTVV.

As for this clonotype: With a much larger clone just one base away, this may be a read error. The chain links TRBV7-8 to TRBJ1-4, with D possibly being TRBD1 (6 bases). Germline V gene data show CDR1 as SGHVS and CDR2 as FQNEAQ. The CDR3 spans 16 residues. CDR3 in DNA: TGTGCCAGCAGCTTAAAAGGAAGGGGGTTTAATAAAAAACTGTTTTTT. Translation: CASSLKGRGFNKKLFF.

At least ten counts were recorded for this clonotype. The genes are TRBV7-8 and TRBJ1-5; D is ambiguous. The CDR3 has 11 amino acids. Germline lookup yields CDR1 SGHVS and CDR2 FQNEAQ. CDR3 region: CASGSNQPQHF. DNA of the CDR3: TGTGCTAGCGGGAGCAATCAGCCCCAGCATTTT.

V gene TRBV4-2 combines with J gene TRBJ2-2; the D is unclear. Germline-derived CDR1 and CDR2 are LGHNA and YNFKEQ. V lost 0 bases, J lost 5 bases, and 13 bases lay in between. This CDR3 is built from 16 residues. CDR3 nucleotides: TGTGCCAGCAGCCAAGAATCGGCCCCCGGGACCGGGGAGCTGTTTTTT. Translation gives CASSQESAPGTGELFF.

This clonotype was seen repeatedly, ten times or more. This chain uses TRBV6-2 or TRBV6-3 with TRBJ2-3; D not certain. In germline, CDR1 is MNHEY, CDR2 SVGEGT. The CDR3 runs to 12 residues. The CDR3 DNA reads as TGTGTGGCAGGCGACGGCACAGATACGCAGTATTTT. As protein: CVAGDGTDTQYF.

J is TRBJ2-1 and V is TRBV12-3 or TRBV12-4; D remains unclear. V dropped 5 bases and J dropped 8 bases, with 19 bases sitting between them. The CDR3 is 15 amino acids. The CDR3 DNA follows: TGTGCCAGCAGTCCCGAGAAGGGTCACCGGCATGAGCAGTTCTTC. Translated: CASSPEKGHRHEQFF.

The genes are TRBV6-5 and TRBJ2-2; 8 bases agree with TRBD1. The CDR3 extends over 15 amino acids. Per the germline V gene, CDR1 is MNHEY and CDR2 is SVGAGI. The V segment lost 5 bases and the J segment 3 bases; nucleotides outside the gene matches: 5. CDR3 nucleotides: TGTGCCAGCAGTACGGACAGGGAATACACCGGGGAGCTGTTTTTT. Translating gives CASSTDREYTGELFF.

This clonotype was seen more than once but under ten times. The chain uses TRBV27 and TRBJ2-3; D unresolved. This CDR3 contains 13 residues. Germline CDR1 reads MNHEY; CDR2 reads SMNVEV (reference sequence). V was shortened by 4 bases and J by 1 base, with 6 bases between the two germline ends. The CDR3 sequence is CASSWMGTDTQYF. The CDR3 region has the DNA TGTGCCAGCAGTTGGATGGGCACAGATACGCAGTATTTT.

The chain links TRBV2 to TRBJ1-2; D remains ambiguous. This CDR3 is built from 14 residues. Trimming took 11 bases from V and 0 from J, leaving 16 bases between them. CDR1 is SNHLY and CDR2 is FYNNEI in the germline V gene. The CDR3 DNA reads as TGTGCCCCCGTAGTGGGCGAAGCTAACTATGGCTACACCTTC. Translation gives CAPVVGEANYGYTF.

The chain combines TRBV20-1 with TRBJ1-4; possibly TRBD1 for D (5 bases). The CDR3 consists of 13 residues. CDR1 and CDR2 from the germline V gene are DFQATT and SNEGSKA (reference sequence). Trimming took 7 bases from V and 4 from J, leaving 13 bases between them. CDR3 sequence reads: CSVGEGINEKLFF. The CDR3 DNA reads TGCAGTGTAGGGGAGGGCATTAATGAAAAACTGTTTTTT.

This chain connects TRBV15 to TRBJ2-1, with TRBD2 matching 8 bases. V was pared by 3 bases and J by 6 bases, with 13 bases of the junction left unmatched. This CDR3 spans 17 amino acids. CDR1 and CDR2 (germline): LNHNV, YYDKDF (reference sequence). The DNA of the CDR3 is TGTGCCACCAGCAGGGAATCCCGGGGGGGCCTTTTCAATGAGCAGTTCTTC. Amino acid sequence: CATSRESRGGLFNEQFF. The variable domain in full, with the rest retrieved from reference TRBV15 and TRBJ2-1, is DAMVIQNPRYQVTQFGKPVTLSCSQTLNHNVMYWYQQKSSQAPKLLFHYYDKDFNNEADTPDNFQSRRPNTSFCFLDIRSPGLGDTAMYLCATSRESRGGLFNEQFFGPGTRLTVL.

The V call is TRBV6-4, the J call TRBJ2-5; D remains unclear. Germline V gene sequence: CDR1 MRHNA, CDR2 SNTAGT. V shed 11 bases and J shed 1 base, with 11 bases lying between them. CDR3 size: 12 residues. The DNA of the CDR3 is TGTGCCGCGGCGAGATGCCAAGAGACCCAGTACTTC. Translation gives CAAARCQETQYF.

V usage is TRBV6-8 and J usage is TRBJ2-7, with 7 bases matching TRBD1. The germline V gene has CDR1 MNHGY and CDR2 SAAAGT. CDR3 length: 14 amino acids. J lost 4 bases, V lost 2 bases, and 5 bases had no gene match. This CDR3 reads CASSYGTETYEQYF. In DNA form, the CDR3 reads TGTGCCAGCAGTTACGGGACAGAGACATACGAGCAGTACTTC.

This clonotype turned up a few times. The CDR3 DNA sequence: TGTGCCAGCAGCCTCGGTGGGTTTGAAGCTTTCTTT. Translated: CASSLGGFEAFF. This chain connects TRBV7-9 to TRBJ1-1; D is undetermined. Trimming took off 5 bases at V and 7 bases at J, with 11 bases between the two ends. In germline, CDR1 is SEHNR, CDR2 FQNEAQ (reference sequence). The length of the CDR3 is 12 residues. The full variable domain, its missing parts supplied by reference TRBV7-9 and TRBJ1-1, is DTGVSQNPRHKITKRGQNVTFRCDPISEHNRLYWYRQTLGQGPEFLTYFQNEAQLEKSRLLSDRFSAERPKGSFSTLEIQRTEQGDSAMYLCASSLGGFEAFFGQGTRLTVV.

V gene TRBV23-1 combines with J gene TRBJ2-3; 12 bases are a match to TRBD2. TRBV23-1 is an ORF for which the function is uncertain. V was pared by 0 bases and J by 1 base, with 8 bases of the junction left unmatched. The CDR3 totals 19 residues. CDR3 in amino acids: CASSQSSLAGGPGTDTQYF. The CDR3 nucleotides read TGCGCCAGCAGTCAATCATCTCTAGCGGGGGGGCCGGGCACAGATACGCAGTATTTT.

This sequence joins TRBV4-2 and TRBJ2-2; D not resolved. The CDR3 consists of 18 residues. CDR1 is LGHNA and CDR2 is YNFKEQ in the germline V gene. The V gene lost 2 bases and the J gene lost 2 bases, with 18 bases spanning the gap. For the CDR3, the DNA is TGTGCCAGCAGCCAAATGGTCTCGGTTCGCGGCAACACCGGGGAGCTGTTTTTT. Translating it yields CASSQMVSVRGNTGELFF.

This chain connects TRBV12-3 or TRBV12-4 to TRBJ1-5; D is perhaps TRBD1 (6 bases). The J call may be incorrect, as the DNA end agrees better with TRBJ2-3. This CDR3 spans 14 amino acids. The CDR3 here is CASKQAGVYQPQYF. The CDR3 DNA reads as TGTGCCAGCAAACAAGCAGGGGTATATCAGCCCCAGTATTTT.

This clonotype was recorded a few times. The rearrangement links TRBV20-1 to TRBJ1-4; TRBD1 agrees at 9 bases. The CDR3 is made up of 13 amino acids. Germline loops: CDR1 DFQATT, CDR2 SNEGSKA (reference sequence). The J segment lost 6 bases and the V segment lost 5 bases, leaving 4 bases of the junction unmatched. In DNA, the CDR3 is TGCAGTGCTTCACAGGGGGCGGATGAAAAACTGTTTTTT. It translates to CSASQGADEKLFF.

This clonotype was found many times. The V gene is TRBV7-8, the J gene TRBJ2-1; 9 bases map to TRBD2. The V gene's germline CDR1 is SGHVS and CDR2 FQNEAQ. The J segment lost 4 bases and the V segment lost 6 bases, leaving 4 bases of the junction unmatched. This CDR3 has 14 residues. CDR3 sequence: CASSGLAGYNEQFF. The CDR3 nucleotides are TGTGCCAGCAGTGGGCTAGCGGGGTACAATGAGCAGTTCTTC.

The chain has TRBV7-9 and TRBJ1-1, with TRBD1 matching 10 bases. The ends lost 2 bases at V and 11 bases at J; junction bases unmatched: 17. This CDR3 is built from 17 residues. Per germline, CDR1 SEHNR and CDR2 FQNEAQ (reference sequence). CDR3 region: CASSLSRQGAWGMKAFF. Here the CDR3 DNA reads TGTGCCAGCAGCTTAAGTCGACAGGGGGCGTGGGGCATGAAGGCTTTCTTT.

The chain carries TRBV9 and TRBJ1-5; 8 bases fit TRBD1. V was pared by 4 bases and J by 0 bases, with 3 bases of the junction left unmatched. This CDR3 comprises 15 residues. Germline values: CDR1 SGDLS, CDR2 YYNGEE. The CDR3 spells CASSMTGDSNQPQHF. The CDR3 bases are TGTGCCAGCAGCATGACAGGGGATAGCAATCAGCCCCAGCATTTT.

This clonotype appeared once. The gene calls are TRBV6-2 or TRBV6-3 and TRBJ1-4, with D unresolved. The CDR3 runs to 16 residues. CDR1 is MNHEY and CDR2 is SVGEGT in the germline V gene. V lost 2 bases, J lost 0 bases, and 10 bases lay in between. The CDR3 DNA reads TGTGCCAGCAGTTACGGTCTGGATGCAACTAATGAAAAACTGTTTTTT. Its translation: CASSYGLDATNEKLFF.

This chain uses TRBV6-1 with TRBJ1-2; D remains unclear. V shed 8 bases and J shed 1 base, with 14 bases lying between them. This CDR3 region has 14 residues. CDR1 is MNHNS, CDR2 SASEGT, per germline. CDR3 DNA: TGTGCCAGCGGAAGTCAGGAAGATAACTATGGCTACACCTTC. As protein: CASGSQEDNYGYTF.

A few counts support this clonotype. The chain carries TRBV7-6 and TRBJ1-2; maybe TRBD1 (5 bases). Per the germline V gene, CDR1 is SGHVS and CDR2 is FNYEAQ. The V end lost 5 bases, the J end lost 2 bases, and 24 bases lay between the germline ends. CDR3 size: 18 residues. The chain's CDR3 is CASSPIWDPQLANYGYTF. CDR3 bases: TGTGCCAGCAGCCCGATCTGGGACCCTCAGCTGGCAAACTATGGCTACACCTTC.

This clonotype was picked up many times. The chain's CDR3 is CASRSWGYNNNEQFF. The CDR3 nucleotides are TGTGCCAGTAGGAGTTGGGGGTATAATAACAATGAGCAGTTCTTC. The V and J genes are TRBV19 and TRBJ2-1, with D possibly being TRBD1 or TRBD2 (5 bases each). CDR1 is LNHDA, CDR2 SQIVND, per germline (reference sequence). The CDR3 runs to 15 residues. V shed 6 bases and J shed 5 bases, with 17 bases lying between them.